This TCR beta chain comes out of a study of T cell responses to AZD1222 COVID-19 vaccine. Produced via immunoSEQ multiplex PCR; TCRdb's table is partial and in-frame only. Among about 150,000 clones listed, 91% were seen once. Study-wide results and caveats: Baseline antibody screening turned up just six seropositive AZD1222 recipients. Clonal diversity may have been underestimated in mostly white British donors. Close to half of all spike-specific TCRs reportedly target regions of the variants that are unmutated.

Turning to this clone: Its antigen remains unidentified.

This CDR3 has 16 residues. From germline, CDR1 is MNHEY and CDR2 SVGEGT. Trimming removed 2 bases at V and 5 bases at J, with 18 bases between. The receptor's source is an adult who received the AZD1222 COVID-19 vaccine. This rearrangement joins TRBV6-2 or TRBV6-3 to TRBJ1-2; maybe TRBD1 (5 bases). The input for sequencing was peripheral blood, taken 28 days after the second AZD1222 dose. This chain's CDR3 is CASSYGAGTRFYGYTF. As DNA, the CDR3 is TGTGCCAGCAGTTACGGCGCAGGGACTCGGTTTTATGGCTACACCTTC.